This T cell receptor beta chain is drawn from a study of blood T cells in healthy people across ages. The V end lost 4 bases, the J end lost 0 bases, and 14 bases lay between the germline ends. This CDR3 contains 17 residues. Germline lookup yields CDR1 SGHNT and CDR2 YYREEE (reference sequence). Study observations and caveats: Whereas aged donors had fewer naive CD4+ cells, long-lived donors had more of them and higher diversity. Estimates drawn from one million T cells were deemed to understate diversity.

A J-beta primer mix and a sample-barcoded 5' primer were used in a second PCR of about 7 to 12 cycles. TCRdb re-called the 5' RACE reads with MiXCR, one entry per CDR3 protein. The sample has 550,000 to 700,000 distinct CDR3 sequences, about 26% seen once. Per sample, at least 5 micrograms of total RNA were extracted. To note about this clonotype: Its antigen is unknown.

The sample consisted of blood. The chain uses TRBV5-4 and TRBJ2-6, with D hard to call. This sequence was found in a woman in her 70s in good health. The CDR3 sequence is CASSPPLGPSGANVLTF. CDR3 DNA sequence: TGTGCCAGCAGCCCACCCTTAGGACCCTCTGGGGCCAACGTCCTGACTTTC. Full variable domain (missing parts from reference TRBV5-4 and TRBJ2-6): ETGVTQSPTHLIKTRGQQVTLRCSSQSGHNTVSWYQQALGQGPQFIFQYYREEENGRGNFPPRFSGLQFPNYSSELNVNALELDDSALYLCASSPPLGPSGANVLTFGAGSRLTVL.